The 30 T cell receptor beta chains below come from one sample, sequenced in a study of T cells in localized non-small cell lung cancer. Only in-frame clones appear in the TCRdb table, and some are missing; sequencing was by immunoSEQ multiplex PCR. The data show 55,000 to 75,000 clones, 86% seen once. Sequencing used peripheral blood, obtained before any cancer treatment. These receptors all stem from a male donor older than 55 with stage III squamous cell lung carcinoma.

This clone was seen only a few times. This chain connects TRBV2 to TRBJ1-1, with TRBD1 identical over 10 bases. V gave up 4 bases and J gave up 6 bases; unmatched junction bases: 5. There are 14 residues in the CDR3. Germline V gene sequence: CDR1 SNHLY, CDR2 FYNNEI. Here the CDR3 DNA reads TGTGCCAGCAGTGGACAGGGGGCGGACGCTGAAGCTTTCTTT. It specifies CASSGQGADAEAFF.

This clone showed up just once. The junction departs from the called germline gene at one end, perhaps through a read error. The DNA for the CDR3 is TGTGCCAGTAGAACCGGGGAGGGTTCACCCCCCCACTTT. It specifies CASRTGEGSPPHF. The chain joins TRBV19 to TRBJ1-6; no clear D. CDR3 size: 13 residues. Germline V gene data show CDR1 as LNHDA and CDR2 as SQIVND (reference sequence). Supplemented by reference TRBV19 and TRBJ1-6, the full variable domain reads DGGITQSPKYLFRKEGQNVTLSCEQNLNHDAMYWYRQDPGQGLRLIYYSQIVNDFQKGDIAEGYSVSREKKESFPLTVTSAQKNPTAFYLCASRTGEGSPPHFGNGTRLTVT.

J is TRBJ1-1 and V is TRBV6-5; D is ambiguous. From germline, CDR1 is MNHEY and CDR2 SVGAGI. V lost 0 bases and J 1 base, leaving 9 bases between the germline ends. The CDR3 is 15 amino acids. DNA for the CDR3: TGTGCCAGCAGTTACTCGAGCCAGCGGAACACTGAAGCTTTCTTT. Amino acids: CASSYSSQRNTEAFF.

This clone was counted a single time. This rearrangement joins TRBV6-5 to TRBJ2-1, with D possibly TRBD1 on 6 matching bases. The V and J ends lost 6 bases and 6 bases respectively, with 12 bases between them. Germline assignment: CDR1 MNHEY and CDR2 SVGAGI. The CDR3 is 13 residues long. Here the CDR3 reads CASSWTASNEQFF. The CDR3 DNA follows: TGTGCCAGCAGCTGGACAGCGAGCAATGAGCAGTTCTTC.

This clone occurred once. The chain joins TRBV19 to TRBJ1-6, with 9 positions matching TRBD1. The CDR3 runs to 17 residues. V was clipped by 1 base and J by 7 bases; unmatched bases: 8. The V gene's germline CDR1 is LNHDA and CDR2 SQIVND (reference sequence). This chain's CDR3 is CASSIASTGGGNSPLHF. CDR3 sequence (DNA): TGTGCCAGTAGTATAGCCTCTACAGGGGGCGGGAATTCACCCCTCCACTTT.

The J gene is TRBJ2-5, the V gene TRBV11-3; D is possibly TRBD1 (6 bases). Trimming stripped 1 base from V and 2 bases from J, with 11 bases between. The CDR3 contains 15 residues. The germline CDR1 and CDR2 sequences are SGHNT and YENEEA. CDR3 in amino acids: CASSLGGTPQETQYF. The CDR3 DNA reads TGTGCCAGCAGCTTAGGAGGGACACCTCAAGAGACCCAGTACTTC.

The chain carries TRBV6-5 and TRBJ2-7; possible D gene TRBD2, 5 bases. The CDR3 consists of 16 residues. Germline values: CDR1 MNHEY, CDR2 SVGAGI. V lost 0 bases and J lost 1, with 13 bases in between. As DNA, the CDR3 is TGTGCCAGCAGTTACTCTTCCGGGGTAGGATCCTACGAGCAGTACTTC. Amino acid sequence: CASSYSSGVGSYEQYF.

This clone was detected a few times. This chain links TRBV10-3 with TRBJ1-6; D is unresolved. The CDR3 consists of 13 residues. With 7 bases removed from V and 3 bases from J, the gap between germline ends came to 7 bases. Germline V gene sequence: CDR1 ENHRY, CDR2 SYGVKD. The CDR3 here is CAIKAGYNSPLHF. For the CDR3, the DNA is TGTGCCATCAAGGCAGGCTATAATTCACCCCTCCACTTT.

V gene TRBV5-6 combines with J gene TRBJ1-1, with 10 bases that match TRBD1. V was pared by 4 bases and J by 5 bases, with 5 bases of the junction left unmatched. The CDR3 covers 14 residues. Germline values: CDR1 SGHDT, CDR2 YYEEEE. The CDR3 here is CASSTPGQGTEAFF. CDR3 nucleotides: TGTGCCAGCAGCACCCCGGGACAGGGGACTGAAGCTTTCTTT.

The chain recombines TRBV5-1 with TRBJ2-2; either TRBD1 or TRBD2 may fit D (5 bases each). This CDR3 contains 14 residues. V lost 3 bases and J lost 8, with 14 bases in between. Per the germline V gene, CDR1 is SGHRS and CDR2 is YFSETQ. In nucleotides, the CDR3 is TGCGCCAGCAGCTCTTCCGGGACGGCTGGGGAGCTGTTTTTT. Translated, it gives CASSSSGTAGELFF.

The CDR3 DNA follows: TGTGCCAGCAGCTTAGATAGCGAGGGGACCTACGAGCAGTACTTC. It yields the protein CASSLDSEGTYEQYF. This chain connects TRBV11-2 to TRBJ2-7; D assignment may be TRBD1 or TRBD2 (5 bases each). V was pared by 0 bases and J by 2 bases, with 11 bases between. There are 15 residues in the CDR3. The V gene's germline CDR1 is SGHAT and CDR2 FQNNGV. The full variable domain, in which reference TRBV11-2 and TRBJ2-7 provide the parts outside the CDR3, is EAGVAQSPRYKIIEKRQSVAFWCNPISGHATLYWYQQILGQGPKLLIQFQNNGVVDDSQLPKDRFSAERLKGVDSTLKIQPAKLEDSAVYLCASSLDSEGTYEQYFGPGTRLTVT.

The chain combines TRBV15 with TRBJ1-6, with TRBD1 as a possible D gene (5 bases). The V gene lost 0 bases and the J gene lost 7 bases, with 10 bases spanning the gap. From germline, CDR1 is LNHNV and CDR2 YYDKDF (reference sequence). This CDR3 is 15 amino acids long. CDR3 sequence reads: CATSREGTENSPLHF. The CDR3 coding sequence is TGTGCCACCAGCAGAGAAGGGACGGAAAATTCACCCCTCCACTTT. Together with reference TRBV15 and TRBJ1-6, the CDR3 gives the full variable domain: DAMVIQNPRYQVTQFGKPVTLSCSQTLNHNVMYWYQQKSSQAPKLLFHYYDKDFNNEADTPDNFQSRRPNTSFCFLDIRSPGLGDTAMYLCATSREGTENSPLHFGNGTRLTVT.

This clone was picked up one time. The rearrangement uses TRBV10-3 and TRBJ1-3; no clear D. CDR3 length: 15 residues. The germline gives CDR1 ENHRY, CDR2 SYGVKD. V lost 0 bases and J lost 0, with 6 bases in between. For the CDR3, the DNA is TGTGCCATCAGTGAGTCGAGCGACTCTGGAAACACCATATATTTT. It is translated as CAISESSDSGNTIYF.

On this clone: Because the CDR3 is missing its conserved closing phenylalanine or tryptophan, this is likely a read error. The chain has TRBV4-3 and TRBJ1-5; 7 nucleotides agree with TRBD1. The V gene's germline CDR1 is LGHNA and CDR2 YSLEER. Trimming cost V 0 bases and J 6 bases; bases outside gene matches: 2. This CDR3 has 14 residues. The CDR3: CASSQEQGLQPQHL. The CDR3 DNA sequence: TGCGCCAGCAGCCAAGAACAGGGGCTTCAGCCCCAGCATCTT.

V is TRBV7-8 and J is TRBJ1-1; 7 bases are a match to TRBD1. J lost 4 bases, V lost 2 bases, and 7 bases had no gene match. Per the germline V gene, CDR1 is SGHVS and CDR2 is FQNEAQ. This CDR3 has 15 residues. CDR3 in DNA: TGTGCCAGCAGCTTAATCGACAGGGAAGGCACTGAAGCTTTCTTT. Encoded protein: CASSLIDREGTEAFF. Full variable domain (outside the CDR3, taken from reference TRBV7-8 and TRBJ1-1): GAGVSQSPRYKVAKRGQDVALRCDPISGHVSLFWYQQALGQGPEFLTYFQNEAQLDKSGLPSDRFFAERPEGSVSTLKIQRTQQEDSAVYLCASSLIDREGTEAFFGQGTRLTVV.

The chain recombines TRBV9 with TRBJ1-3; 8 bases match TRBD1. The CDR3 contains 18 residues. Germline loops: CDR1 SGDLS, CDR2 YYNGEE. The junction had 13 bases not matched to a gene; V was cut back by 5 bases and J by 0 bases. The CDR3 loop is CASSGTGVDSGSGNTIYF. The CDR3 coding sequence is TGTGCCAGCAGTGGGACAGGAGTCGACTCTGGCTCTGGAAACACCATATATTTT.

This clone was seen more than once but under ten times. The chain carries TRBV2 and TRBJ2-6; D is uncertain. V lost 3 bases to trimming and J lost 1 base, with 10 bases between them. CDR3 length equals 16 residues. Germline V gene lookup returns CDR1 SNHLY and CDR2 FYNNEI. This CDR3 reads CASSDPRASGANVLTF. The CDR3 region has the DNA TGTGCCAGCAGTGATCCTAGGGCGTCTGGGGCCAACGTCCTGACTTTC. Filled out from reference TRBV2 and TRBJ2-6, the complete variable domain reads EPEVTQTPSHQVTQMGQEVILRCVPISNHLYFYWYRQILGQKVEFLVSFYNNEISEKSEIFDDQFSVERPDGSNFTLKIRSTKLEDSAMYFCASSDPRASGANVLTFGAGSRLTVL.

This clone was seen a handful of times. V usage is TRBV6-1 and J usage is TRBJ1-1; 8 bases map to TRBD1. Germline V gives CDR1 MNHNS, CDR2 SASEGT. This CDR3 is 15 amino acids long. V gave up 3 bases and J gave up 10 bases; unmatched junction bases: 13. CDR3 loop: CASSDGVDRGHGAFF. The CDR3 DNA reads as TGTGCCAGCAGTGACGGCGTCGACAGGGGTCATGGAGCTTTCTTT.

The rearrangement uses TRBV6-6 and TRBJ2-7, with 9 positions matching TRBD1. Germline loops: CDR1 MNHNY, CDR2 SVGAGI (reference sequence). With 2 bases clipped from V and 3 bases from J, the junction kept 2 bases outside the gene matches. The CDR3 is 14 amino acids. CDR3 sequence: CASSYGTGFYEQYF. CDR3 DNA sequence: TGTGCCAGCAGTTACGGGACAGGGTTCTACGAGCAGTACTTC.

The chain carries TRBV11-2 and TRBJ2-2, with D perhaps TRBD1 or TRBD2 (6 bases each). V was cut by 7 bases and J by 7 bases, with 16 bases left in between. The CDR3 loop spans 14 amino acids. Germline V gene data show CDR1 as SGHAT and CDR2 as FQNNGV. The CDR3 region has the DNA TGTGCCAGCAAACAGGAGGGGGTTCTCGGGGAGCTGTTTTTT. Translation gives CASKQEGVLGELFF.

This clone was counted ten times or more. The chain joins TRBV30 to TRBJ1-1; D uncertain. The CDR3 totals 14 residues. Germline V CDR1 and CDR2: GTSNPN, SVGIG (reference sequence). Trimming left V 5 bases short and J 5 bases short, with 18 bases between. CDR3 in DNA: TGTGCCTGGCGTATCGTAAGGAGGCGGACTGAAGCTTTCTTT. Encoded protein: CAWRIVRRRTEAFF.

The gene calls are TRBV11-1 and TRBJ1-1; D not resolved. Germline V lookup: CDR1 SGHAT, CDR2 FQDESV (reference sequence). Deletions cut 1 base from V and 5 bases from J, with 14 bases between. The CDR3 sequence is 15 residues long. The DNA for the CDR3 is TGTGCCAGCAGCTTAGGAGTGCCGCATAGGACTGAAGCTTTCTTT. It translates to CASSLGVPHRTEAFF.

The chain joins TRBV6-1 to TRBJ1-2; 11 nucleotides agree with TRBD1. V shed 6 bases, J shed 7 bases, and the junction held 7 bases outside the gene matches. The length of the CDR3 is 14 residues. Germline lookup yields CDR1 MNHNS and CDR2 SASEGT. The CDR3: CASRTGQGDRGYTF. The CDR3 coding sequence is TGTGCCAGCAGGACGGGACAGGGGGACCGTGGCTACACCTTC.

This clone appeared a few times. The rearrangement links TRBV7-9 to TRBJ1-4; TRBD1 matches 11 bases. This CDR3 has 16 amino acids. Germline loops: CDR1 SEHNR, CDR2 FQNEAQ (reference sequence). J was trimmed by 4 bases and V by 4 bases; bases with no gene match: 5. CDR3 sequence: CASSWDRGYGNEKLFF. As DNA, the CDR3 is TGTGCCAGCAGCTGGGACAGGGGGTATGGTAATGAAAAACTGTTTTTT.

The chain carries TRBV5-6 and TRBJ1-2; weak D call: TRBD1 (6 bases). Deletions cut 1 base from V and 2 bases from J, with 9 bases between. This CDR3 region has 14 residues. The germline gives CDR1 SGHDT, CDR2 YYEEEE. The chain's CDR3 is CASSLTGRNYGYTF. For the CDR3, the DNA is TGTGCCAGCAGCTTGACAGGGCGCAACTATGGCTACACCTTC.

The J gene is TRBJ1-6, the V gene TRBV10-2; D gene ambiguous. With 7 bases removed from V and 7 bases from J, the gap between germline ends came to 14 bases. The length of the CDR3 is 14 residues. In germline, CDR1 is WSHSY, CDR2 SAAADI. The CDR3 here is CASKIPAPNSPLHF. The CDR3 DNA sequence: TGCGCCAGCAAGATCCCTGCACCCAATTCACCCCTCCACTTT.

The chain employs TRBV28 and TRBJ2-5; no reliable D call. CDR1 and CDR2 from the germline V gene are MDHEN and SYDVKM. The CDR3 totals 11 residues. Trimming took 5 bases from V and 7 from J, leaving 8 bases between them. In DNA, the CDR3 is TGTGCCAGCAGTATATTCCGGACCCAGTACTTC. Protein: CASSIFRTQYF.

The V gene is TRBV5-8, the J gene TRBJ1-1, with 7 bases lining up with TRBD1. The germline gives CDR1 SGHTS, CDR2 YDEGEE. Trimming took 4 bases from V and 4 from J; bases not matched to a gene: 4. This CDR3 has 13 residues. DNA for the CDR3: TGTGCCAGCAGCCGACAGGGTGGCACTGAAGCTTTCTTT. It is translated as CASSRQGGTEAFF. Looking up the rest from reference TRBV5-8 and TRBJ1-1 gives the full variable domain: EAGVTQSPTHLIKTRGQQATLRCSPISGHTSVYWYQQALGLGLQFLLWYDEGEERNRGNFPPRFSGRQFPNYSSELNVNALELEDSALYLCASSRQGGTEAFFGQGTRLTVV.

CDR3 residues: CASSTKIQETQYF. In nucleotides, the CDR3 is TGTGCCAGCAGCACCAAGATCCAAGAGACCCAGTACTTC. The gene calls are TRBV5-6 and TRBJ2-5; no clear D gene. In germline, CDR1 is SGHDT, CDR2 YYEEEE. CDR3 size: 13 residues. The V end lost 4 bases, the J end lost 1 base, and 8 bases lay between the germline ends.

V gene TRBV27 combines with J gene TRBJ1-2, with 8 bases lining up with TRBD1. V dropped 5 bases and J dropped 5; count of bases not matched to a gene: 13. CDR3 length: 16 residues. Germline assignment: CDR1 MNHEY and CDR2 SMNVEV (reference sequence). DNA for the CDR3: TGTGCCAGCAGTGCCCTCGGGACAGGTTTTCTTTATGGCTACACCTTC. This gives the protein CASSALGTGFLYGYTF.